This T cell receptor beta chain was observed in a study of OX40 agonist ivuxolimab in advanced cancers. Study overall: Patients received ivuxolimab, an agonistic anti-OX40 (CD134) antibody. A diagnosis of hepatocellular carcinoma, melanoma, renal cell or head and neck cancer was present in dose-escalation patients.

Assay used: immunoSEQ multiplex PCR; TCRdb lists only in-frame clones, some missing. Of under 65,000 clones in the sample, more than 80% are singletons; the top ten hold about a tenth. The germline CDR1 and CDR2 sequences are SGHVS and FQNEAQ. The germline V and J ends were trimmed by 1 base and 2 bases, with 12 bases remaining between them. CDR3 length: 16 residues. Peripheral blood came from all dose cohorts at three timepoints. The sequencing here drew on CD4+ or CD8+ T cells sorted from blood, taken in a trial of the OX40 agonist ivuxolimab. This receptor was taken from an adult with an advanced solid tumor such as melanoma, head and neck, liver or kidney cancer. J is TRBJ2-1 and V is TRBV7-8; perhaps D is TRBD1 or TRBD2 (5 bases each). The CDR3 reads CASSLEGMGAYNEQFF. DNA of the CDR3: TGTGCCAGCAGCTTAGAGGGGATGGGGGCCTACAATGAGCAGTTCTTC.